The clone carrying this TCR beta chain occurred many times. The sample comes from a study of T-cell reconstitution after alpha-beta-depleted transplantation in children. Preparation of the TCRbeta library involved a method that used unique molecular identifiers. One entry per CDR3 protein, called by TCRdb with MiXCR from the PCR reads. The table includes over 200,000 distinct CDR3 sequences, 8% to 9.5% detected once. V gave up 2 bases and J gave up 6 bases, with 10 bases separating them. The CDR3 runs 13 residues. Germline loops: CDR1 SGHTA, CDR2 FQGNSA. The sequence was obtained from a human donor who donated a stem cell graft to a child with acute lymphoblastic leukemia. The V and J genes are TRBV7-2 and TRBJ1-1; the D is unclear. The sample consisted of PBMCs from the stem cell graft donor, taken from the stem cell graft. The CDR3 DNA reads TGTGCCAGCAGCTTAATAGGGAGAGCTGAAGCTTTCTTT. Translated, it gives CASSLIGRAEAFF.